This T cell receptor (beta chain) emerged from a study of cytomegalovirus exposure and HLA in healthy donors. This CDR3 comprises 15 residues. Trimming left V 8 bases short and J 4 bases short, with 19 bases between. Germline assignment: CDR1 SNHLY and CDR2 FYNNEI. 60 Vbeta and 13 Jbeta primers were used in PCR. The repertoire was sequenced with immunoSEQ multiplex PCR; TCRdb's copy has only in-frame clones and lacks some. Of around 96,000 clones listed, around 81% were seen once; the top ten hold around 2%. The sequence came from a man between 18 and 35 years old in good health and CMV-seronegative. V usage is TRBV2 and J usage is TRBJ2-3; a weak D match, TRBD2 (7 bases). Sequenced: PBMCs. CDR3 amino acids: CASGLGGASADTQYF. The CDR3 bases are TGTGCCAGCGGTTTGGGGGGGGCGTCCGCAGATACGCAGTATTTT.